The text below deals with one T cell receptor (beta chain). The target of this receptor is not known. Base qualities are not at hand, and no much larger clone is one base apart. The CDR3 regions of human TCRbeta chains were subjected to immunosequencing. The original pipeline was this. TCRs in the repertoires were compared against a reference library of SARS-CoV-2-specific TCRs that had been generated with the MIRA antigen-specificity platform. Breadth meant the fraction of unique TCRs that were SARS-CoV-2-associated, whereas depth meant the fraction of total T cells that were SARS-CoV-2-associated. Using the MIRA data, every spike-specific TCR was mapped to the spike region that the TCR reacted to and assigned to either a CD4 or a CD8 class. Log10-transformed breadth and depth values were compared by one-way ANOVA with Sidak's multiple comparisons tests. What TCRdb holds here is the immuneACCESS table cut down to in-frame rearrangements. Part of the clones is not present; checked against another copy, under half of the missing clones reflect an unresolved V gene, and the others are unexplained. From that table come the V and J calls and clone size; the DNA was used to work out D and trimming. In this sample the table shows tens of thousands of clones, nearly 90% of which occur a single time. In total, the top ten clones hold roughly a tenth of the sample.

Via the germline V gene, CDR1 is SGHRS and CDR2 YFSETQ. Deletion took 5 bases off V and 5 bases off J, with a span of 14 bases between the germline ends. From the cysteine through the phenylalanine, the CDR3 covers 15 amino acids. Solely the CDR3 DNA is kept, with 45 bases framed from the first base. Per the publication, the time point label means: about 28 days (+/-7) after the second vaccine dose. Because spike-specific TCR depth and breadth did not differ between the two schedules, AZD1222 recipients who got a second dose at roughly 4 weeks were pooled with those who got a second dose at roughly 12 weeks. Vaccinee samples came from UK trials COV001 and COV002, including a single-blind randomized controlled phase 2/3 trial of AZD1222 (ChAdOx1 nCoV-19) in healthy adults. For TCRbeta chain sequencing, PBMC samples were collected from trial participants at day 0 and at day 28 after the second dose.

This specimen belongs to a study of T cell responses to AZD1222 COVID-19 vaccine (dated by TCRdb to the early 2020s). Broadly, across the study: A total of approximately 230 trial participants underwent TCR sequencing, of whom nearly 210 received two doses of AZD1222 and some 26 received two doses of the MenACWY control vaccine. Trial participants were enrolled by age into 18-55, 56-69 and 70-plus year subgroups, with roughly 160, 29 and 62 TCR-sequenced participants respectively. Study-wide findings and limitations: Because no samples from the day 14 peak response were available, repertoires could be characterized only after the peak T cell response. Participants were mostly white British and included more females than males, and it was suggested by the authors that clonal diversity may have been underestimated. Spike-specific TCR breadth and depth rose significantly after two AZD1222 doses compared with day 0 and with MenACWY recipients. In the small 56-69-year group, the increase in depth fell short of significance, most likely because of low power. Conclusions about previously exposed vaccinees are limited because only six or seven AZD1222 recipients were SARS-CoV-2 seropositive at baseline. The whole spike protein was spanned by vaccine-associated CD4 TCRs, and dominant responses were seen in regions 160-218 and 743-854. Nearly half of unique spike-specific TCRs reportedly recognized epitopes outside regions mutated in the B.1.351 and B.1.1.7 variants.

The chain is made from TRBV5-1 and TRBJ1-6; the D segment could be TRBD1, given 5 matching bases. The receptor was derived from an adult who received the AZD1222 COVID-19 vaccine. The sequenced sample was peripheral blood, obtained 28 days after the second AZD1222 dose. The CDR3 reads CASRVREGDNSPLHF. The nucleotide sequence is given as TGCGCCAGCAGGGTCAGGGAGGGCGATAATTCACCCCTCCACTTT.